This TCR beta chain is drawn from a study of early T cells in non-severe SARS-CoV-2 infection. Study overall: Chains were not paired, and sequencing was done on bulk RNA from unsorted whole blood.

Study observations and caveats: The matching step, a VDJdb search, favored anti-spike CD8 responses and missed private and CD4 specificities.

Using its own MiXCR run on the 5' RACE reads, TCRdb lists one record per CDR3 protein. The sample includes 35,000 to 45,000 distinct CDR3 sequences, 5.8% of them seen just once. As concerns this clonotype: The target antigen is unknown.

From germline, CDR1 is SGHVS and CDR2 FNYEAQ. This CDR3 contains 16 residues. Trimming shortened V by 5 bases and J by 2 bases, and 16 bases separated the two germline ends. The clonotype originates from an adult who was a healthcare worker with PCR-confirmed SARS-CoV-2 infection or an uninfected control (not recorded which). V usage is TRBV7-6 and J usage is TRBJ2-1, with a possible D match to TRBD1 (6 bases). The sample consisted of whole blood. The CDR3 DNA reads TGTGCCAGCAGCCCTAGGGGGATGGGGGCCTACAATGAGCAGTTCTTC. Translating it yields CASSPRGMGAYNEQFF. Variable domain in full (rest from reference TRBV7-6 and TRBJ2-1): GAGVSQSPRYKVTKRGQDVALRCDPISGHVSLYWYRQALGQGPEFLTYFNYEAQQDKSGLPNDRFSAERPEGSISTLTIQRTEQRDSAMYRCASSPRGMGAYNEQFFGPGTRLTVL.